Listed below are T cell receptor beta chains from one sample, sequenced in a study of cytomegalovirus exposure and HLA in healthy donors. Assay: immunoSEQ multiplex PCR; the TCRdb copy retains only in-frame clones and omits some. The sample carries more than 95,000 clones, 81% recorded once. The sequencing sample was made of PBMCs. The receptor set was obtained from a man younger than 35 in good health and CMV-seropositive. Each CDR3 is given with its conserved first and last residue. The D gene is left open where the match is weak. Size is omitted from some rows. Given values are once, few, many or a class for expanded clones.

d_gene	v_gene	abundance	j_gene	CDR3nt	CDR3aa
TRBD1	TRBV19	few	TRBJ1-5	TGTGCCAGTAGTCGGACAGGGCGTGATCAGCCCCAGCATTTT	CASSRTGRDQPQHF
TRBD1	TRBV7-9	NA	TRBJ1-4	TGTGCCAGCAGCTTACCTACGGGACAGGGCGCGGAAAAACTGTTTTTT	CASSLPTGQGAEKLFF
NA	TRBV2	NA	TRBJ2-7	TGTGCCAGCAGCAAAACACAGGGTTCCCTCTACGAGCAGTACTTC	CASSKTQGSLYEQYF
TRBD1	TRBV6-6	NA	TRBJ1-1	TGTGCCAGCAGTGTGACAGGGGGGAGCGCTGAAGCTTTCTTT	CASSVTGGSAEAFF
NA	TRBV7-9	few	TRBJ2-3	TGTGCCAGCAGCTTAGGTTACGAGCTCCCAGATACGCAGTATTTT	CASSLGYELPDTQYF
NA	TRBV5-5	NA	TRBJ2-1	TGCGCCAGCAGCCAAGGGTTGAGGGTTGGAGCCTACAATGAGCAGTTCTTC	CASSQGLRVGAYNEQFF
NA	TRBV11-1	NA	TRBJ1-6	TGTGCCAGCAGACACGACCAGGGTGATTCACCCCTCCACTTT	CASRHDQGDSPLHF
TRBD1	TRBV2	NA	TRBJ2-5	TGTGCCAGCAGTGAGGGACAGGGGGGGGAGACCCAGTACTTC	CASSEGQGGETQYF
TRBD2	TRBV11-3	NA	TRBJ2-3	TGTGCCAGCAGCTTCTCAGCGGGAAGCACAGATACGCAGTATTTT	CASSFSAGSTDTQYF
NA	TRBV2	once	TRBJ2-5	TGTGCCAGCAGTGATTCTGGGGATAAGGGGTCCCAGTACTTC	CASSDSGDKGSQYF
NA	TRBV4-1	NA	TRBJ1-5	TGCGCCAGCAGCCAAGAGGGTTCCGGGAATTTCCATCAGCCCCAGCATTTT	CASSQEGSGNFHQPQHF
NA	TRBV6-4	NA	TRBJ2-2	TGTGCCAGCAGTGCCGAACACAACACCGGGGAGCTGTTTTTT	CASSAEHNTGELFF
NA	TRBV19	NA	TRBJ2-3	TGTGCCATCACGTCTCGGTGGCAGTCCAACGGGACGCAGTATTTT	CAITSRWQSNGTQYF
TRBD2	TRBV7-9	NA	TRBJ2-7	TGTGCCAGCAGCCACTTAGCGGGAGTGTTCCACGAGCAGTACTTC	CASSHLAGVFHEQYF
NA	TRBV7-6	NA	TRBJ1-2	TGTGCCAGCAGCTTAGCTACAGGCATGAACTATGGCTACACCTTC	CASSLATGMNYGYTF